The source of this T cell receptor beta chain is a study of beta chain features in type 1 diabetes. Overall study results and limits: Moderate yet significant TCRB CDR3 shortening was seen in Type 1 diabetes patients in all four CD4+ subsets.

Germline V CDR1 and CDR2: MDHEN, SYDVKM. This CDR3 is built from 16 residues. V was pared by 4 bases and J by 2 bases, with 6 bases of the junction left unmatched. Sorted populations were all over 95% pure. Sequencing targeted expressed TCRB transcripts, as all isolated RNA had been reverse transcribed. The method was immunoSEQ multiplex PCR; TCRdb's version includes in-frame clones alone and lacks a portion of them. The repertoire consists of 160,000 or so clones, with around 9% occurring once and the leading ten covering about 0.65%. Comment on this clone: Its antigen remains unknown.

This rearrangement joins TRBV28 to TRBJ2-1; 9 positions agree with TRBD2. The sequence derives from a woman aged 25 to 39 with type 1 diabetes. The sequenced material came from central memory CD4+ T cells from blood. CDR3 DNA: TGTGCCAGCAGTTCCAGACTAGCGGTCCCCTACAATGAGCAGTTCTTC. Its protein product is CASSSRLAVPYNEQFF.